The 7 T cell receptor beta chains below were found in one sample sequenced in a study of T-cell reconstitution after alpha-beta-depleted transplantation in children. As it was prepared, the TCRbeta library received unique molecular identifiers. A single record per CDR3 protein comes from TCRdb applying MiXCR to the PCR reads. The sample holds about 600,000 distinct CDR3 sequences, more than 20% seen once. The specimen comprised PBMCs, mostly from graft donor cells, sampled 360 days after TCRalphabeta/CD19-depleted stem cell transplant. Receptors originate from a boy under two years old who had a stem cell transplant for acute myeloid leukemia, so the T cells may come from the graft donor.

The V gene is TRBV6-6, the J gene TRBJ1-2; D might be TRBD1 (5 bases). The CDR3 runs 12 residues. Deletions cut 7 bases from V and 8 bases from J, with 14 bases between. Per the germline V gene, CDR1 is MNHNY and CDR2 is SVGAGI (reference sequence). CDR3 sequence reads: CASKPKGFGYTF. As DNA, the CDR3 is TGTGCCAGCAAACCAAAGGGGTTCGGCTACACCTTC.

The chain has TRBV5-1 and TRBJ1-5; the D gene is possibly TRBD1 (6 bases). CDR3 length: 14 amino acids. Looked up from germline, CDR1 is SGHRS and CDR2 is YFSETQ. V was shortened by 4 bases and J by 3 bases, with 11 bases between the two germline ends. The CDR3 nucleotides are TGCGCCAGCAGCGAACAGGGTTTCAATCAGCCCCAGCATTTT. Its translation: CASSEQGFNQPQHF. Together with reference TRBV5-1 and TRBJ1-5, the CDR3 gives the full variable domain: KAGVTQTPRYLIKTRGQQVTLSCSPISGHRSVSWYQQTPGQGLQFLFEYFSETQRNKGNFPGRFSGRQFSNSRSEMNVSTLELGDSALYLCASSEQGFNQPQHFGDGTRLSIL.

This clonotype was counted at least ten times. The chain recombines TRBV20-1 with TRBJ2-1; D remains unclear. The ends were cut back, 2 bases at V and 0 bases at J, with 14 bases in the middle. The CDR3 extends over 16 amino acids. Looked up from germline, CDR1 is DFQATT and CDR2 is SNEGSKA (reference sequence). As DNA, the CDR3 is TGCAGTGCTAGAAGTGGGAACCATATCTCCTACAATGAGCAGTTCTTC. This sequence encodes CSARSGNHISYNEQFF.

The chain uses TRBV6-5 and TRBJ2-7, with D maybe TRBD1 (6 bases). V gave up 0 bases and J gave up 2 bases, with 11 bases separating them. The CDR3 is made up of 15 amino acids. The germline V gene encodes CDR1 MNHEY and CDR2 SVGAGI. CDR3 loop: CASSYSWTAAYEQYF. The CDR3 bases are TGTGCCAGCAGTTACTCGTGGACAGCTGCCTACGAGCAGTACTTC.

This chain links TRBV12-3 or TRBV12-4 with TRBJ2-6, with 8 bases lining up with TRBD1. V gave up 2 bases and J gave up 3 bases; unmatched junction bases: 9. CDR3 length equals 18 residues. Here the CDR3 reads CASSLPDRGFYGANVLTF. In DNA form, the CDR3 reads TGTGCCAGCAGTTTACCCGACAGGGGATTTTATGGGGCCAACGTCCTGACTTTC.

This clonotype was counted only a few times. The J gene is TRBJ2-1, the V gene TRBV20-1, with unresolved D. Deletions cut 3 bases from V and 6 bases from J, with 9 bases between. This CDR3 comprises 12 residues. From germline, CDR1 is DFQATT and CDR2 SNEGSKA (reference sequence). The DNA for the CDR3 is TGCAGTGCTAGGACATACCCCAATGAGCAGTTCTTC. Residues: CSARTYPNEQFF.

The CDR3 region is CASTLWGGDEQYF. The CDR3 DNA reads TGTGCCAGCACCCTATGGGGGGGGGACGAGCAGTACTTC. The chain joins TRBV28 to TRBJ2-7, with 7 bases that match TRBD2. This CDR3 spans 13 amino acids. Germline V lookup: CDR1 MDHEN, CDR2 SYDVKM. The V gene end was trimmed by 7 bases and the J gene end by 5 bases; junction bases not matched to a gene: 8.